This T cell receptor (beta chain) was identified in a study of T-cell reconstitution after alpha-beta-depleted transplantation in children. Points from the study as a whole: Hyperexpanded clones declined; after one year, newly produced T cells mostly supplied diversity.

Germline V CDR1 and CDR2: SGHRS, YFSETQ. This CDR3 contains 13 residues. The ends were cut back, 4 bases at V and 4 bases at J, with 10 bases in the middle. This clonotype was recorded many times. Antigen specificity is unknown. Unique molecular identifiers were built into the TCRbeta library. MiXCR, applied by TCRdb to the PCR reads, yields one record per CDR3 protein. Of fewer than 1 million distinct CDR3 sequences listed, approximately 15% were seen once; the top ten hold approximately 4.5%. J is TRBJ2-3 and V is TRBV5-1; D gene uncertain. The sequence derives from a male patient between 10 and 17 years old who had a stem cell transplant for acute lymphoblastic leukemia, so the T cells may come from the graft donor. The input for sequencing was PBMCs, mostly from graft donor cells, taken 360 days after TCRalphabeta/CD19-depleted stem cell transplant. This CDR3 reads CASSLSGSDTQYF. The CDR3 DNA follows: TGCGCCAGCAGCCTCTCGGGCTCAGATACGCAGTATTTT.